The T cell receptor (beta chain) described here comes from a study of human T cells and chemical hapten exposure. The CDR3 extends over 16 amino acids. V lost 2 bases and J lost 3; bases outside the gene matches: 5. Stated time point: patch test 2, 6 weeks after DPC sensitization. As for treatment: therapeutic diphenylcyclopropenone sensitization with weekly scalp DPC. TCRdb recomputed calls from the RACE reads with MiXCR, one row per CDR3 protein. The sample yields approximately 80,000 distinct CDR3 sequences, roughly 10% seen once. This clonotype was counted at least ten times. Specimen: whole blood, collected in connection with sensitization to the hapten diphenylcyclopropenone (DPC). The receptor's source is a woman in her twenties or thirties with alopecia areata. Some clones in this sample may be carry-over from other donors' samples. This chain joins TRBV12-3 or TRBV12-4 and TRBJ1-1; 11 nucleotides agree with TRBD1. Here the CDR3 DNA reads TGTGCCAGCAGTTTACCCCGGGACAGGGGGGACACTGAAGCTTTCTTT. Protein sequence: CASSLPRDRGDTEAFF.